What follows describes a single TCR beta chain. Its antigen is undetermined. The data were taken from a study of CD8 T cells in ankylosing spondylitis. General study points: Blood of patients with ankylosing spondylitis appeared to be characterized by a TCR beta motif of roughly eight highly homologous variants. A CD8+ phenotype characterized the disease-linked clones, which were relatively rare in peripheral blood. Within matched ankylosing spondylitis synovial fluid, disease-linked clones were reportedly significantly enriched.

In germline, CDR1 is SGHAT, CDR2 FQDESV (reference sequence). Trimming shortened V by 2 bases and J by 3 bases, and 7 bases separated the two germline ends. The CDR3 runs 13 residues. Molecular-barcoded quantitative 5'-RACE produced these TCR beta libraries. TCRdb re-called the 5' RACE reads with MiXCR, one entry per CDR3 protein. The table shows about 750,000 distinct CDR3 sequences, with under 20% occurring only once. Material: blood, either unsorted or a sorted T cell fraction (not recorded which). The clonotype comes from a male donor with ankylosing spondylitis. The rearrangement joins TRBV11-1 to TRBJ2-5; weak D call: TRBD1 (5 bases). The DNA of the CDR3 is TGTGCCAGCAGCTTACTCAGGGAAGAGACCCAGTACTTC. As protein: CASSLLREETQYF. Full variable domain (remainder filled in from reference TRBV11-1 and TRBJ2-5): EAEVAQSPRYKITEKSQAVAFWCDPISGHATLYWYRQILGQGPELLVQFQDESVVDDSQLPKDRFSAERLKGVDSTLKIQPAELGDSAMYLCASSLLREETQYFGPGTRLLVL.